A single sample is the source of the 29 T cell receptor beta chains below, sequenced in a study of T cell repertoires in cytomegalovirus infection. TCRdb reprocessed the reads with MiXCR, giving one entry per CDR3 protein. The repertoire holds approximately 750,000 distinct CDR3 sequences, with 35% as singletons. The material sequenced was PBMCs. Receptors were obtained from a human donor in good health (CMV status not recorded). Some clones in this sample may be carry-over from other donors' samples.

This chain's CDR3 is CASIKGDRVLTEAFF. Here the CDR3 DNA reads TGTGCCAGCATAAAGGGGGACAGGGTGCTGACTGAAGCTTTCTTT. J is TRBJ1-1 and V is TRBV7-9; 9 nucleotides agree with TRBD1. The J segment lost 5 bases and the V segment lost 7 bases, leaving 11 bases of the junction unmatched. The CDR3 extends over 15 amino acids. Germline V gene lookup returns CDR1 SEHNR and CDR2 FQNEAQ (reference sequence).

The CDR3 region has the DNA TGTGCCAGCAGCCTCAAAACGCAGTCGCAAGATACGCAGTATTTT. Its protein is CASSLKTQSQDTQYF. The chain employs TRBV12-3 or TRBV12-4 and TRBJ2-3; D is uncertain. CDR3 size: 15 residues. The V end lost 6 bases, the J end lost 5 bases, and 18 bases lay between the germline ends.

This chain joins TRBV7-9 and TRBJ2-7; 8 bases agree with TRBD2. The CDR3 is made up of 15 amino acids. Germline loops: CDR1 SEHNR, CDR2 FQNEAQ (reference sequence). The CDR3, as DNA: TGTGTGAGCAGCTCAACTACTAGCGGACCCTACGAGCAGTACTTC. Translation gives CVSSSTTSGPYEQYF.

About this clonotype itself: A read error may produce the germline difference seen at one junction end. The gene calls are TRBV4-1 and TRBJ2-3; 9 bases map to TRBD2. This CDR3 has 16 amino acids. Germline V gene sequence: CDR1 MGHRA, CDR2 YSYEKL. CDR3 amino acids: CASSQGVAGGTDTQYF. In DNA form, the CDR3 reads TGTGCCAGCAGCCAAGGGGTAGCGGGGGGCACAGATACGCAGTATTTT.

This chain joins TRBV7-9 and TRBJ1-1; the D is unclear. The CDR3 loop spans 14 amino acids. Between the trimmed V and J ends, which lost 4 bases and 1 base, there was a span of 10 bases. Germline V gene lookup returns CDR1 SEHNR and CDR2 FQNEAQ (reference sequence). The CDR3 DNA sequence: TGTGCCAGCAGCTCTTCCTCCAGGAACACTGAAGCTTTCTTT. It yields the protein CASSSSSRNTEAFF.

In its sample, this clonotype was seen a few times. The chain is built from TRBV19 and TRBJ2-3, with D perhaps matching TRBD1 (5 bases). CDR1 LNHDA and CDR2 SQIVND come from the germline V gene (reference sequence). Trimming cost V 3 bases and J 2 bases, with 9 bases left between them. This CDR3 region has 14 residues. The CDR3 reads CASSIVTDTDTQYF. CDR3 nucleotide sequence: TGTGCCAGTAGTATTGTGACAGACACAGATACGCAGTATTTT.

The rearrangement uses TRBV10-3 and TRBJ1-1; a possible D gene is TRBD1 (6 bases). The V gene's germline CDR1 is ENHRY and CDR2 SYGVKD. The CDR3 contains 12 residues. The V end was cut by 11 bases, the J end by 2 bases, with 12 bases between. The CDR3 here is CAVQQGNTEAFF. CDR3 DNA sequence: TGTGCCGTGCAACAGGGCAACACTGAAGCTTTCTTT.

On this clonotype: The junction shows a germline mismatch at one end, possibly a read error. V and J are TRBV7-8 and TRBJ2-5, with D perhaps matching TRBD1 (6 bases). The CDR3 contains 17 residues. In germline, CDR1 is SGHVS, CDR2 FQNEAQ. CDR3 in amino acids: CASSSKAEDWTQEKGDF. CDR3 nucleotides: TGTGCCAGCAGCTCCAAGGCCGAGGACTGGACCCAAGAGAAGGGGGACTTC.

This clonotype has a handful of counts. The rearrangement uses TRBV18 and TRBJ2-1, with D perhaps TRBD1 (5 bases). Between the trimmed V and J ends, which lost 1 base and 8 bases, there was a span of 6 bases. Germline V gene data show CDR1 as KGHSH and CDR2 as LQKENI. The CDR3 spans 12 residues. CDR3: CASSPLRDEQFF. CDR3 coding DNA: TGTGCCAGCTCACCACTCAGGGATGAGCAGTTCTTC.

The J gene is TRBJ2-1, the V gene TRBV7-6; D call uncertain. The CDR3 is made up of 15 amino acids. Germline lookup yields CDR1 SGHVS and CDR2 FNYEAQ. V lost 5 bases and J 0 bases, leaving 11 bases between the germline ends. The CDR3 here is CASSPESNSYNEQFF. The CDR3, as DNA: TGTGCCAGCAGCCCCGAAAGCAACTCCTACAATGAGCAGTTCTTC.

The rearrangement links TRBV10-3 to TRBJ2-7; D tentatively fits TRBD1 or TRBD2 (7 bases each). This CDR3 is built from 14 residues. CDR1 and CDR2 (germline): ENHRY, SYGVKD. Trimming removed 10 bases at V and 0 bases at J, with 16 bases between. DNA for the CDR3: TGTGCCACCCGGGAGGACAGGAGCTCCTACGAGCAGTACTTC. This sequence encodes CATREDRSSYEQYF.

V gene TRBV27 combines with J gene TRBJ2-7; D is possibly TRBD2 (6 bases). There are 16 residues in the CDR3. The ends were cut back, 3 bases at V and 4 bases at J, with 19 bases in the middle. Germline V lookup: CDR1 MNHEY, CDR2 SMNVEV (reference sequence). This chain's CDR3 is CASSFQPAGTGYEQYF. The DNA for the CDR3 is TGTGCCAGCAGTTTTCAGCCGGCGGGGACGGGTTACGAGCAGTACTTC.

This chain connects TRBV20-1 to TRBJ2-5, with TRBD1 matching 7 bases. Unmatched junction bases numbered 6, after V lost 4 bases and J lost 7 bases. Germline assignment: CDR1 DFQATT and CDR2 SNEGSKA (reference sequence). The CDR3 has 12 residues. In nucleotides, the CDR3 is TGCAGTGCTATGGAGAACAGGGGGACCCAGTACTTC. Protein: CSAMENRGTQYF.

This clonotype was seen only once. A read error may explain this, as a much larger clone is one base away. The CDR3 end shows no conserved phenylalanine or tryptophan, and so a read error is likely. This chain uses TRBV7-6 with TRBJ2-2; TRBD1 or TRBD2 may be the D gene (6 bases each). Trimming removed 5 bases from V and 4 bases from J, with 11 bases in between. The CDR3 spans 14 residues. CDR1 is SGHVS, CDR2 FNYEAQ, per germline. For the CDR3, the DNA is TGTGCCAGCAGCAAACAGGGAGGCACCGGGGAGCTGTTTTCT. It codes for CASSKQGGTGELFS.

This rearrangement joins TRBV28 to TRBJ1-5; 11 bases fit TRBD1. Germline lookup yields CDR1 MDHEN and CDR2 SYDVKM. This CDR3 region has 14 residues. V was clipped by 8 bases and J by 11 bases; unmatched bases: 11. In DNA, the CDR3 is TGTGCCAGCGGCCGGGGACAGGGGGGATGGACCCAGCATTTT. Protein product: CASGRGQGGWTQHF.

This clonotype came up a few times. The DNA for the CDR3 is TGTGCCAGCAGCACGGGGACTAGCGGGAACTACAATGAGCAGTTCTTC. Its protein product is CASSTGTSGNYNEQFF. This rearrangement joins TRBV7-8 to TRBJ2-1, with 13 bases lining up with TRBD2. From germline, CDR1 is SGHVS and CDR2 FQNEAQ. J lost 3 bases, V lost 5 bases, and 4 bases had no gene match. This CDR3 contains 16 residues.

This clonotype was observed at least ten times. The V gene is TRBV7-2, the J gene TRBJ1-2, with 10 bases identical to TRBD1. This CDR3 contains 15 residues. Germline V gives CDR1 SGHTA, CDR2 FQGNSA. With V trimmed by 1 base and J by 2 bases, 1 base remained unmatched. DNA of the CDR3: TGTGCCAGCAGCTTAGAGACAGGGGGCAACTATGGCTACACCTTC. Translation: CASSLETGGNYGYTF.

To note about this clonotype: A read error may explain this, as a much larger clone is one base away. Since the CDR3 does not end with the conserved phenylalanine or tryptophan, this likely comes from a read error. The V gene is TRBV4-1, the J gene TRBJ2-2; D remains unclear. Deletions cut 1 base from V and 6 bases from J, with 12 bases between. The CDR3 consists of 15 residues. Germline V CDR1 and CDR2: MGHRA, YSYEKL. The CDR3 coding sequence is TGCGCCAGCAGCCAAGGTCTCGGTGGAGCCGGGGAGCTGTTTTTG. Translated: CASSQGLGGAGELFL.

This clonotype was seen many times. The chain has TRBV6-6 and TRBJ1-5, with D unresolved. The CDR3 extends over 15 amino acids. Trimming pared 7 bases from V and 3 bases from J, leaving 16 bases between. The germline CDR1 and CDR2 sequences are MNHNY and SVGAGI (reference sequence). The CDR3 DNA reads TGTGCCAGCACTTCCTTAAGACGGACCAATCAGCCCCAGCATTTT. It codes for CASTSLRRTNQPQHF.

This clonotype was observed many times. This chain uses TRBV7-8 with TRBJ2-1; 7 bases match TRBD2. CDR1 is SGHVS and CDR2 is FQNEAQ in the germline V gene. This CDR3 has 15 amino acids. With V trimmed by 2 bases and J by 9 bases, 10 bases remained unmatched. This chain's CDR3 is CASSLYGVREGEQFF. CDR3 DNA: TGTGCCAGCAGCTTATACGGGGTGAGGGAGGGTGAGCAGTTCTTC.

The chain combines TRBV9 with TRBJ1-5, with unresolved D. The germline V and J ends were trimmed by 0 bases and 5 bases, with 9 bases remaining between them. This CDR3 spans 14 amino acids. Germline lookup yields CDR1 SGDLS and CDR2 YYNGEE. The CDR3 DNA is TGTGCCAGCAGCGTAGAAGCGGGAGATCAGCCCCAGCATTTT. Its protein is CASSVEAGDQPQHF.

With respect to this clonotype: Compared with germline, one end of the junction differs, possibly owing to a read error. This chain connects TRBV3-1 to TRBJ2-5; D gene uncertain. There are 12 residues in the CDR3. Germline CDR1 reads LGHDT; CDR2 reads YNNKEL (reference sequence). The CDR3 here is CASSQHLEAQYF. CDR3 DNA sequence: TGTGCCAGCAGCCAACACCTAGAGGCCCAGTACTTC.

This clonotype appeared a few times. The V and J genes are TRBV11-2 and TRBJ1-3; D not resolved. The V end lost 1 base, the J end lost 0 bases, and 7 bases lay between the germline ends. The germline gives CDR1 SGHAT, CDR2 FQNNGV. The CDR3 totals 15 residues. The CDR3 is CASSLVGNSGNTIYF. The CDR3 DNA sequence: TGTGCCAGCAGCTTAGTAGGGAACTCTGGAAACACCATATATTTT.

V usage is TRBV5-1 and J usage is TRBJ2-7; 11 positions agree with TRBD1. The CDR3 length is 14 residues. The V segment lost 4 bases and the J segment 6 bases; nucleotides outside the gene matches: 6. Germline-derived CDR1 and CDR2 are SGHRS and YFSETQ. CDR3 sequence (DNA): TGCGCCAGCAGCAGCCGGGACAGGGGGTTCGAGCAGTACTTC. It translates to CASSSRDRGFEQYF.

This chain connects TRBV6-1 to TRBJ2-7; D may be TRBD2 (5 bases). Germline V lookup: CDR1 MNHNS, CDR2 SASEGT. The CDR3 length is 11 residues. V was cut by 8 bases and J by 6 bases, with 11 bases left in between. CDR3 amino acids: CASVEAVEQYF. CDR3 nucleotides: TGTGCCAGCGTCGAAGCGGTCGAGCAGTACTTC.

This chain connects TRBV6-1 to TRBJ2-1, with TRBD2 identical over 7 bases. This CDR3 has 15 residues. The germline V gene encodes CDR1 MNHNS and CDR2 SASEGT. V shed 1 base and J 4 bases; nucleotides not matched to a gene: 4. The CDR3: CASSEERRGYNEQFF. CDR3 bases: TGTGCCAGCAGTGAAGAGAGGCGGGGGTACAATGAGCAGTTCTTC.

This clonotype was recorded many times. This chain connects TRBV7-2 to TRBJ1-1, with D unclear. Trimming stripped 3 bases from V and 5 bases from J, with 7 bases between. The CDR3 extends over 12 amino acids. The germline V gene encodes CDR1 SGHTA and CDR2 FQGNSA. CDR3 amino acids: CASSFGVTEAFF. CDR3 coding DNA: TGTGCCAGCAGCTTTGGGGTGACTGAAGCTTTCTTT.

The J gene is TRBJ2-7, the V gene TRBV29-1; weak D call: TRBD1 (5 bases). The germline V gene has CDR1 SQVTM and CDR2 ANQGSEA. Trimming pared 4 bases from V and 2 bases from J, leaving 9 bases between. This CDR3 contains 12 residues. The CDR3 DNA is TGCAGCGTTGGGAAGGGGCCCTACGAGCAGTACTTC. Residues: CSVGKGPYEQYF.

This clonotype was recorded many times. The chain employs TRBV7-8 and TRBJ2-1, with 10 positions matching TRBD2. The CDR3 has 16 amino acids. After removal of 0 bases from V and 7 bases from J, the junction contained 6 bases not matched to a gene. CDR1 is SGHVS, CDR2 FQNEAQ, per germline. CDR3 sequence: CASSLALAGVLNEQFF. The CDR3 bases are TGTGCCAGCAGCTTAGCGCTAGCGGGAGTTTTAAATGAGCAGTTCTTC.